This record concerns one T cell receptor beta chain sequence. Its antigen is undetermined. Once RNA had been extracted, it was reverse transcribed into cDNA to act as the sequencing template. Measured with immunoSEQ multiplex PCR; TCRdb has only the in-frame clones, and not every one. This table has about 30,000 clones, about three fifths appearing once. The entry originates in a study of CD8+ T cells in alopecia areata. General observations from the study: More clonal than normal scalp was lesional scalp, particularly alopecia totalis/universalis.

CDR1 is LGHNA and CDR2 is YSLEER in the germline V gene. The CDR3 runs 13 residues. With 3 bases removed from V and 5 bases from J, the gap between germline ends came to 8 bases. The sequencing sample was made of NKG2D-high CD8+ T cells sorted from blood. V is TRBV4-3 and J is TRBJ2-1; D is unclear. This receptor was obtained from a human donor with alopecia areata. Here the CDR3 reads CASSHGRDNEQFF. As DNA, the CDR3 is TGCGCCAGCAGCCACGGTAGAGACAATGAGCAGTTCTTC.